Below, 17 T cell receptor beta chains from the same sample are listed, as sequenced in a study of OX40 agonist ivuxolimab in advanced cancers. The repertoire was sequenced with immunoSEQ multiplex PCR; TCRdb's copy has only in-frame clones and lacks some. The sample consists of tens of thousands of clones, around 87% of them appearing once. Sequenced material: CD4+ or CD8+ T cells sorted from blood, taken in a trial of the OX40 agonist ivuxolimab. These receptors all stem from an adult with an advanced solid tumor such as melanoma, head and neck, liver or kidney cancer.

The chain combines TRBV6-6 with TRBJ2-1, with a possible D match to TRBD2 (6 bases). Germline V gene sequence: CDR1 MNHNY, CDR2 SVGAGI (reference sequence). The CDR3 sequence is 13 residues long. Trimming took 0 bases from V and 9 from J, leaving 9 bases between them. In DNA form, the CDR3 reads TGTGCCAGCAGTTACTCGGGGGGTCTTGAGCAGTTCTTC. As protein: CASSYSGGLEQFF.

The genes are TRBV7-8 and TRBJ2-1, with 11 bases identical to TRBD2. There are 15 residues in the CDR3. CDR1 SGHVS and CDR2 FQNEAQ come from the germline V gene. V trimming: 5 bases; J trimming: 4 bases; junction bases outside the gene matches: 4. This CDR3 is CASSPIAGGYNEQFF. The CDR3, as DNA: TGTGCCAGCAGCCCGATAGCGGGAGGGTACAATGAGCAGTTCTTC.

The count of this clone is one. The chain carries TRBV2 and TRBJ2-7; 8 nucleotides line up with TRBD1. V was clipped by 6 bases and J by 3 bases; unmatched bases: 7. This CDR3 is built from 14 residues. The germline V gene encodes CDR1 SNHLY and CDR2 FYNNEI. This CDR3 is CASRAGQGNYEQYF. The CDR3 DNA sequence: TGTGCCAGCAGAGCCGGACAGGGAAACTACGAGCAGTACTTC.

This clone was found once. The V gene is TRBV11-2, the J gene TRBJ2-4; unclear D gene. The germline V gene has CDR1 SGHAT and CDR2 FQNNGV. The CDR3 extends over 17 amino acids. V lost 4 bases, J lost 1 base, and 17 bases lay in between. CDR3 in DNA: TGTGCCAGCAGCTCAATTAGCCCTACAGTCGCCAAAAACATTCAGTACTTC. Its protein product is CASSSISPTVAKNIQYF.

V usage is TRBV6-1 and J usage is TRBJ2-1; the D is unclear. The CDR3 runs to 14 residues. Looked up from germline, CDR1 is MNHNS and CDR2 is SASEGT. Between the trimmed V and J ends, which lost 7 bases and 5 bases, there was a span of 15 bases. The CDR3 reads CASTRSWANNEQFF. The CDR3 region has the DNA TGTGCCAGCACCAGATCCTGGGCGAACAATGAGCAGTTCTTC.

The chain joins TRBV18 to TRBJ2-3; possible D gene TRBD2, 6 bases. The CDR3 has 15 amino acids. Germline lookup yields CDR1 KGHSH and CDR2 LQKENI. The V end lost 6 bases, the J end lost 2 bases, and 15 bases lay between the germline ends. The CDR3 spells CASSLKGGYTDTQYF. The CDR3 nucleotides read TGTGCCAGCTCTTTGAAGGGAGGTTACACAGATACGCAGTATTTT.

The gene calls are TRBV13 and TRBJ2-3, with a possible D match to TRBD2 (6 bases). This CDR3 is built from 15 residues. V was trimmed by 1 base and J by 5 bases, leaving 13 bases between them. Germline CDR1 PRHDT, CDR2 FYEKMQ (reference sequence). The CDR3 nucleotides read TGTGCCAGCAGCTTAGTGGGAGGACGAGGAGATACGCAGTATTTT. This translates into CASSLVGGRGDTQYF.

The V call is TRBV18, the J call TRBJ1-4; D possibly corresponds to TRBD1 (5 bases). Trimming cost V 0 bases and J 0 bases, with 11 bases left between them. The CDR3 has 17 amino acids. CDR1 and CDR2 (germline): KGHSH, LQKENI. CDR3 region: CASSPPDSLATNEKLFF. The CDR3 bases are TGTGCCAGCTCACCACCTGACAGTCTTGCAACTAATGAAAAACTGTTTTTT.

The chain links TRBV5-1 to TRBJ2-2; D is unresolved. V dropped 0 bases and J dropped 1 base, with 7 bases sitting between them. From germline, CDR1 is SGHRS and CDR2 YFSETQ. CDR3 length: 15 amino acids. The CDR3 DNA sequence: TGCGCCAGCAGCTTGGTGCAGATGAACACCGGGGAGCTGTTTTTT. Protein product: CASSLVQMNTGELFF.

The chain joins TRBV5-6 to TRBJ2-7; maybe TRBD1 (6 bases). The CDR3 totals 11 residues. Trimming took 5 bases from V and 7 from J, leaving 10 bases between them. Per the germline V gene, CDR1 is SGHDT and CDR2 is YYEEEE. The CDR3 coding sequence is TGTGCCAGCAGAAGAACAGGGGAGCAGTACTTC. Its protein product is CASRRTGEQYF.

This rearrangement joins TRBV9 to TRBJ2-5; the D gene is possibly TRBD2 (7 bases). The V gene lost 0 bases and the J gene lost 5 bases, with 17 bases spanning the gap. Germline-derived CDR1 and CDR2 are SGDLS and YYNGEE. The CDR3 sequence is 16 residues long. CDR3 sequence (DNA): TGTGCCAGCAGCGTAGCCGTTGGGGGGGCGGTTGAGACCCAGTACTTC. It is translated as CASSVAVGGAVETQYF.

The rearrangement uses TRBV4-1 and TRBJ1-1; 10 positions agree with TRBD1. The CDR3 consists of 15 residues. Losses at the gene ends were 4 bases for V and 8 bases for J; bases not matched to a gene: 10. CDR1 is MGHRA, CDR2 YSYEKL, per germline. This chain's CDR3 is CASSRLTGTGEEAFF. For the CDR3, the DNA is TGCGCCAGCAGCCGGCTTACCGGGACAGGGGAGGAAGCTTTCTTT.

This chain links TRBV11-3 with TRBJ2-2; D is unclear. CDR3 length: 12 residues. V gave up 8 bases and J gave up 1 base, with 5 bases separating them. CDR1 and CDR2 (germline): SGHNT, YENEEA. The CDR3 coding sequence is TGTGCCAGCTCAAGGAACACCGGGGAGCTGTTTTTT. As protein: CASSRNTGELFF. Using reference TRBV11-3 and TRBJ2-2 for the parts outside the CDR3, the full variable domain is EAGVVQSPRYKIIEKKQPVAFWCNPISGHNTLYWYLQNLGQGPELLIRYENEEAVDDSQLPKDRFSAERLKGVDSTLKIQPAELGDSAVYLCASSRNTGELFFGEGSRLTVL.

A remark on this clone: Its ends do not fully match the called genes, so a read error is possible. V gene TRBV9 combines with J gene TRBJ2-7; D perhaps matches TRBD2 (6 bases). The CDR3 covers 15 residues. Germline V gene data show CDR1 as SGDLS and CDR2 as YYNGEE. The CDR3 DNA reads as TGCCCCAAGCGAAACCCTAGCTTTCCGGGGAGGGAGCAGTACTTC. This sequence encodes CPKRNPSFPGREQYF.

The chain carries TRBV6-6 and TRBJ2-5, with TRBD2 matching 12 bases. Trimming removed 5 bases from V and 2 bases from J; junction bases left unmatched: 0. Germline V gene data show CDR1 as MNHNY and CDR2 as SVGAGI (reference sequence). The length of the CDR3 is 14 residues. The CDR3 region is CASSGLAGQETQYF. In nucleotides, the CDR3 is TGTGCCAGCAGTGGACTAGCGGGGCAAGAGACCCAGTACTTC.

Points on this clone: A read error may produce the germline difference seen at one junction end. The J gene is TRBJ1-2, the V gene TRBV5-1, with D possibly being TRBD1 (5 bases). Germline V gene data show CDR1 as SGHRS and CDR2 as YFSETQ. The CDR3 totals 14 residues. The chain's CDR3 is CASSLDRPNYGYTF. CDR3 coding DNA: TGCGCCAGCAGCTTGGACAGGCCTAATTATGGCTACACCTTC.

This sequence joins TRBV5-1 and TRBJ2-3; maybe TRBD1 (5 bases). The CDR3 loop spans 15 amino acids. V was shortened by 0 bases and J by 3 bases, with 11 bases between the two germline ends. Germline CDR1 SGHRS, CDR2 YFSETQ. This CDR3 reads CASSLAQGRTDTQYF. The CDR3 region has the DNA TGCGCCAGCAGCTTGGCCCAGGGAAGGACAGATACGCAGTATTTT.